These 18 T cell receptor beta chains were all obtained from the same sample, sequenced in a study of cytomegalovirus exposure and HLA in healthy donors. The PCR contained 60 Vbeta and 13 Jbeta primers. Repertoires were generated with immunoSEQ multiplex PCR, while TCRdb's copy carries only in-frame clones and drops some. The data hold 100,000 to 150,000 clones, with 70% to 90% observed a single time. The sequenced material came from PBMCs. The receptors shown here come from a boy aged 5-17 years in good health and CMV-seronegative.

The chain couples TRBV2 to TRBJ2-3, with 9 bases identical to TRBD2. Trimming took 3 bases from V and 3 from J; bases not matched to a gene: 13. CDR1 and CDR2 from the germline V gene are SNHLY and FYNNEI. CDR3 length: 18 residues. The DNA for the CDR3 is TGTGCCAGCAGTGACTATTATTTAGCGGGAGATCCGACAGATACGCAGTATTTT. This sequence encodes CASSDYYLAGDPTDTQYF. Variable domain in full (rest from reference TRBV2 and TRBJ2-3): EPEVTQTPSHQVTQMGQEVILRCVPISNHLYFYWYRQILGQKVEFLVSFYNNEISEKSEIFDDQFSVERPDGSNFTLKIRSTKLEDSAMYFCASSDYYLAGDPTDTQYFGPGTRLTVL.

The chain joins TRBV12-5 to TRBJ1-5; D is possibly TRBD1 (5 bases). This CDR3 contains 15 residues. The germline V and J ends were trimmed by 6 bases and 2 bases, with 14 bases remaining between them. Looked up from germline, CDR1 is LGHNT and CDR2 is FRNRAP. CDR3 amino acids: CASGTIGGGNQPQHF. In DNA form, the CDR3 reads TGTGCTAGTGGCACCATCGGGGGGGGCAATCAGCCCCAGCATTTT.

The chain couples TRBV7-2 to TRBJ2-1; D possibly corresponds to TRBD1 (6 bases). The V gene lost 3 bases and the J gene lost 0 bases, with 9 bases spanning the gap. This CDR3 region has 15 residues. Germline lookup yields CDR1 SGHTA and CDR2 FQGNSA. CDR3: CASSFDRSSYNEQFF. The CDR3 bases are TGTGCCAGCAGCTTCGACAGGAGCTCCTACAATGAGCAGTTCTTC.

J is TRBJ2-6 and V is TRBV18, with 7 bases matching TRBD1. CDR1 and CDR2 from the germline V gene are KGHSH and LQKENI. The CDR3 extends over 18 amino acids. The ends lost 3 bases at V and 3 bases at J; junction bases unmatched: 11. CDR3 coding DNA: TGTGCCAGCTCACCGGTGACAGGGCTCCTTGGTGGGGCCAACGTCCTGACTTTC. It specifies CASSPVTGLLGGANVLTF.

The chain has TRBV29-1 and TRBJ1-3; D unclear. The CDR3 consists of 12 residues. The germline V and J ends were trimmed by 2 bases and 5 bases, with 7 bases remaining between them. Per the germline V gene, CDR1 is SQVTM and CDR2 is ANQGSEA. Here the CDR3 DNA reads TGCAGCGTTGAACCCGGTAGAAACACCATATATTTT. Its protein is CSVEPGRNTIYF.

The chain employs TRBV5-1 and TRBJ2-5, with 9 positions matching TRBD1. The ends lost 4 bases at V and 4 bases at J; junction bases unmatched: 5. From germline, CDR1 is SGHRS and CDR2 YFSETQ. The CDR3 runs to 14 residues. The CDR3 sequence: CASSTQGARETQYF. CDR3 in DNA: TGCGCCAGCAGCACACAGGGGGCAAGAGAGACCCAGTACTTC.

V is TRBV9 and J is TRBJ1-5, with 9 bases fitting TRBD1. The CDR3 is made up of 16 amino acids. V lost 3 bases, J lost 6 bases, and 10 bases stayed unmatched. CDR1 and CDR2 from the germline V gene are SGDLS and YYNGEE. CDR3 in amino acids: CASSAPDRGLGQPQHF. The CDR3 nucleotides read TGTGCCAGCAGCGCCCCTGACAGGGGGTTGGGTCAGCCCCAGCATTTT.

Of note for this clone: Germline and junction disagree at one end, which may indicate a read error. The chain is built from TRBV6-1 and TRBJ2-7, with D hard to call. The CDR3 extends over 12 amino acids. Germline CDR1 reads MNHNS; CDR2 reads SASEGT. CDR3 protein: CASSVQEPLQDF. The CDR3 DNA is TGTGCCAGCAGTGTCCAGGAACCCTTGCAGGACTTC.

The chain combines TRBV7-9 with TRBJ1-1; D unresolved. Trimming shortened V by 3 bases and J by 0 bases, and 2 bases separated the two germline ends. This CDR3 region has 12 residues. Per germline, CDR1 SEHNR and CDR2 FQNEAQ (reference sequence). CDR3: CASSFLNTEAFF. The CDR3 nucleotides read TGTGCCAGCAGCTTCTTGAACACTGAAGCTTTCTTT.

V usage is TRBV7-2 and J usage is TRBJ2-1, with 9 bases matching TRBD2. The CDR3 totals 15 residues. The germline gives CDR1 SGHTA, CDR2 FQGNSA. V shed 3 bases and J 6 bases; nucleotides not matched to a gene: 6. CDR3 sequence: CASSFDLAGPNEQFF. The CDR3 DNA sequence: TGTGCCAGCAGCTTCGATCTAGCGGGGCCCAATGAGCAGTTCTTC.

The rearrangement uses TRBV19 and TRBJ2-3, with a tentative D call TRBD2 (6 bases). V lost 3 bases and J lost 2, with 12 bases in between. Germline-derived CDR1 and CDR2 are LNHDA and SQIVND (reference sequence). The CDR3 is 15 amino acids. CDR3 sequence: CASSIVGTFTDTQYF. The CDR3 nucleotides read TGTGCCAGTAGTATTGTAGGGACTTTCACAGATACGCAGTATTTT.

This chain links TRBV4-3 with TRBJ1-1, with D unclear. The CDR3 extends over 13 amino acids. V was pared by 3 bases and J by 2 bases, with 7 bases between. CDR1 is LGHNA, CDR2 YSLEER, per germline. The CDR3 spells CASSHTTNTEAFF. The CDR3 DNA follows: TGCGCCAGCAGCCATACAACCAACACTGAAGCTTTCTTT.

The gene calls are TRBV4-3 and TRBJ2-5; maybe TRBD1 (6 bases). This CDR3 is 16 amino acids long. The germline V gene encodes CDR1 LGHNA and CDR2 YSLEER. V shed 4 bases and J shed 2 bases, with 17 bases lying between them. The CDR3 spells CASSRVPGQPQETQYF. CDR3 coding DNA: TGCGCCAGCAGCCGAGTACCCGGACAGCCGCAAGAGACCCAGTACTTC.

A word on this clone: The junction differs from germline at one of its ends, possibly a read error. The chain is built from TRBV7-9 and TRBJ1-6; D remains ambiguous. Germline loops: CDR1 SEHNR, CDR2 FQNEAQ (reference sequence). The CDR3 contains 16 residues. In nucleotides, the CDR3 is TGTTCCAGCAGCTACGGTCCCGAACAGCGGATGTCGGCCCTCCACTTT. Translated: CSSSYGPEQRMSALHF.

The chain is built from TRBV5-4 and TRBJ2-3; weak D call: TRBD1 (5 bases). V lost 0 bases and J lost 5, with 13 bases in between. Germline V CDR1 and CDR2: SGHNT, YYREEE (reference sequence). The CDR3 spans 15 residues. The CDR3 DNA is TGTGCCAGCAGCTTGGGGCAGGGTTTGGGAGATACGCAGTATTTT. As protein: CASSLGQGLGDTQYF.

The chain couples TRBV5-1 to TRBJ2-3; the match to TRBD1 covers 7 bases. The length of the CDR3 is 14 residues. Germline trimming cut 4 bases from V and 6 bases from J; bases unmatched to any gene: 8. Germline V gene data show CDR1 as SGHRS and CDR2 as YFSETQ. This chain's CDR3 is CASSIRQGYDTQYF. The DNA of the CDR3 is TGCGCCAGCAGCATCAGACAGGGCTACGATACGCAGTATTTT. Full variable domain (missing parts from reference TRBV5-1 and TRBJ2-3): KAGVTQTPRYLIKTRGQQVTLSCSPISGHRSVSWYQQTPGQGLQFLFEYFSETQRNKGNFPGRFSGRQFSNSRSEMNVSTLELGDSALYLCASSIRQGYDTQYFGPGTRLTVL.

The chain links TRBV7-9 to TRBJ2-5, with a tentative D call TRBD2 (6 bases). The CDR3 sequence is 14 residues long. Trimming removed 5 bases at V and 4 bases at J, with 14 bases between. The germline CDR1 and CDR2 sequences are SEHNR and FQNEAQ (reference sequence). The CDR3 DNA sequence: TGTGCCAGCAGCGTGGGTCTCGGGGGAGAGACCCAGTACTTC. Protein: CASSVGLGGETQYF.

The rearrangement uses TRBV5-5 and TRBJ2-2, with 7 nucleotides matching TRBD2. The CDR3 sequence is 14 residues long. The V gene end was trimmed by 3 bases and the J gene end by 7 bases; junction bases not matched to a gene: 6. Looked up from germline, CDR1 is SGHKS and CDR2 is YYEKEE (reference sequence). CDR3 in DNA: TGTGCCAGCAGCTCGCGCAGGGAGGGCGGGGAGCTGTTTTTT. It is translated as CASSSRREGGELFF.